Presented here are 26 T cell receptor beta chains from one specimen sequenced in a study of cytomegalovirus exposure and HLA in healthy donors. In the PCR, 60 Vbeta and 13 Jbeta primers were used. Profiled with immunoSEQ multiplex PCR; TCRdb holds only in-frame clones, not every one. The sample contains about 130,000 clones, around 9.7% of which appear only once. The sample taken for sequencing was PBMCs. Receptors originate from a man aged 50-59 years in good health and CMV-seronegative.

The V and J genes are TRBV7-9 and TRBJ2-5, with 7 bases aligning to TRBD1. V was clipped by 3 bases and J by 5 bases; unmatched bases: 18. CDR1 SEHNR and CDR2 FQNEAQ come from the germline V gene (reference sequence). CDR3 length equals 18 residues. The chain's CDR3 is CASSFPTTGIGLEETQYF. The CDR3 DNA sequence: TGTGCCAGCAGCTTCCCCACGACAGGGATCGGACTGGAGGAGACCCAGTACTTC.

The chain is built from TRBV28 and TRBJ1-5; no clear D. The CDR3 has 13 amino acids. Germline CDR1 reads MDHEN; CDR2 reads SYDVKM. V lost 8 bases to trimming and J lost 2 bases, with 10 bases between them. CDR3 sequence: CASFRGGNQPQHF. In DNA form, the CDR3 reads TGTGCCAGCTTCCGAGGTGGCAATCAGCCCCAGCATTTT. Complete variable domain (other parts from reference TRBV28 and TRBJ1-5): DVKVTQSSRYLVKRTGEKVFLECVQDMDHENMFWYRQDPGLGLRLIYFSYDVKMKEKGDIPEGYSVSREKKERFSLILESASTNQTSMYLCASFRGGNQPQHFGDGTRLSIL.

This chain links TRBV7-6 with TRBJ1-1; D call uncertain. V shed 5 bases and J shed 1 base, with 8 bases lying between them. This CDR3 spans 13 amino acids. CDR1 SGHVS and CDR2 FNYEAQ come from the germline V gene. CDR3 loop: CASSASQNTEAFF. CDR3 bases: TGTGCCAGCAGCGCGAGCCAGAACACTGAAGCTTTCTTT.

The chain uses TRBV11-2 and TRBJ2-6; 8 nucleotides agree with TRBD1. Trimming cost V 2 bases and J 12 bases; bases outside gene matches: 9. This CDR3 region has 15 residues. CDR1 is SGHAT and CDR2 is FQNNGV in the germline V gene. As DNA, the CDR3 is TGTGCCAGCAGCTTATACACAGGGGGTAGGGGCGTCCTGACTTTC. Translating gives CASSLYTGGRGVLTF.

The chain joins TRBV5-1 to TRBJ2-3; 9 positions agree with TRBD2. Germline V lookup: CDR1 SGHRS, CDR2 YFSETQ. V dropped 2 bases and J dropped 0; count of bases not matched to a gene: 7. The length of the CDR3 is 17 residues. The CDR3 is CASSLGLAGLSTDTQYF. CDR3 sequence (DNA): TGCGCCAGCAGCTTAGGGCTAGCGGGGCTCAGCACAGATACGCAGTATTTT.

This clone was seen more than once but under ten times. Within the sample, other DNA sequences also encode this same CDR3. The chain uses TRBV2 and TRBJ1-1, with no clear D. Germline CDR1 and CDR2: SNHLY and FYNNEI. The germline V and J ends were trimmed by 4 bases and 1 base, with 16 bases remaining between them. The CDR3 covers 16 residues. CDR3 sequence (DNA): TGTGCCAGCAGTGCGGGAGGAACCGGGAAGAACACTGAAGCTTTCTTT. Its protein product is CASSAGGTGKNTEAFF. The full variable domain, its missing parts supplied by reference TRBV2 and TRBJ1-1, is EPEVTQTPSHQVTQMGQEVILRCVPISNHLYFYWYRQILGQKVEFLVSFYNNEISEKSEIFDDQFSVERPDGSNFTLKIRSTKLEDSAMYFCASSAGGTGKNTEAFFGQGTRLTVV.

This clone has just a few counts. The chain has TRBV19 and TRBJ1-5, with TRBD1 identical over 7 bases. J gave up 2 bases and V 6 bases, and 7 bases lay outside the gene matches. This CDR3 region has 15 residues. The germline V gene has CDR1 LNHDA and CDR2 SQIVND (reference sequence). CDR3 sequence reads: CASREQGYGNQPQHF. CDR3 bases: TGTGCCAGTAGGGAACAGGGGTATGGCAATCAGCCCCAGCATTTT.

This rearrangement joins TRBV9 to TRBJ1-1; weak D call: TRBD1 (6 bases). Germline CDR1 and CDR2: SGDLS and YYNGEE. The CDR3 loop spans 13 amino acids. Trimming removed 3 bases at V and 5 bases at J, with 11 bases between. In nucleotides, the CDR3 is TGTGCCAGCAGCGGACGTCAGGGGACTGAAGCTTTCTTT. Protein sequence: CASSGRQGTEAFF.

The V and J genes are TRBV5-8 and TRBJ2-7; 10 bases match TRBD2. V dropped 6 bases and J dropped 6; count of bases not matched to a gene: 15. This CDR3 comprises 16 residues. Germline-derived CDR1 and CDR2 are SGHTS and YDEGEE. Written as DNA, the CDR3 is TGTGCCAGCAAATTCAGTCGAGCGGGAGGGCCGGGCGAGCAGTACTTC. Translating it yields CASKFSRAGGPGEQYF.

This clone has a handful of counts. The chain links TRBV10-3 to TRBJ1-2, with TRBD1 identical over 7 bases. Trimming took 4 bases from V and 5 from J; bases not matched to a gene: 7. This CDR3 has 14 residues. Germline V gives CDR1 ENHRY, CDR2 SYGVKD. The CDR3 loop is CAISAGQDRYGYTF. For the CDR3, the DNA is TGTGCCATCAGTGCCGGACAGGACCGATATGGCTACACCTTC.

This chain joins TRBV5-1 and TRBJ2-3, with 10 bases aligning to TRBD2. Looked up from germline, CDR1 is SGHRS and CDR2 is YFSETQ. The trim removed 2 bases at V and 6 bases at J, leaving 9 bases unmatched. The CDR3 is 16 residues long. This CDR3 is CASSLSRAGGPDTQYF. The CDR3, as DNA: TGCGCCAGCAGCTTATCTCGAGCGGGGGGGCCGGATACGCAGTATTTT.

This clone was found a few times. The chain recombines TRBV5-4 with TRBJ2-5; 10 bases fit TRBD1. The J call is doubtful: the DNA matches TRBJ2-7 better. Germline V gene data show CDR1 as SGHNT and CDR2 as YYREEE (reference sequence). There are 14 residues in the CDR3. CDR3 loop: CASSMGQGMYEQYF. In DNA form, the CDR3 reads TGTGCCAGCAGCATGGGACAGGGGATGTACGAGCAGTACTTC.

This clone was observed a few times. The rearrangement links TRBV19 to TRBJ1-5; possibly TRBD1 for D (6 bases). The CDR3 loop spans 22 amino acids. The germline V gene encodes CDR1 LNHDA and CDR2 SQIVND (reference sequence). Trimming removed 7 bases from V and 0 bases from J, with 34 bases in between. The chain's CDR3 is CASTPKIGTGLGPGNSNQPQHF. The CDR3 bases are TGTGCCAGTACCCCTAAAATTGGTACAGGGTTAGGCCCCGGGAATAGCAATCAGCCCCAGCATTTT.

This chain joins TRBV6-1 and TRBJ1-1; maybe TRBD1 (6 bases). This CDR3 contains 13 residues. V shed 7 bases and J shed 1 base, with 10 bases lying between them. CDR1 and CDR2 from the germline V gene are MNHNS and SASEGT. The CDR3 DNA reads TGTGCCAGCACCCGGACAGCGAACACTGAAGCTTTCTTT. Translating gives CASTRTANTEAFF.

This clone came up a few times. CDR3 DNA: TGTGCCAGCACCCCCGCGGGGGGGGCTAAGGGCTACACCTTC. Amino acids: CASTPAGGAKGYTF. This chain uses TRBV6-6 with TRBJ1-2; a possible D gene is TRBD1 (6 bases). This CDR3 region has 14 residues. CDR1 and CDR2 (germline): MNHNY, SVGAGI (reference sequence). Trimming took 7 bases from V and 8 from J, leaving 20 bases between them.

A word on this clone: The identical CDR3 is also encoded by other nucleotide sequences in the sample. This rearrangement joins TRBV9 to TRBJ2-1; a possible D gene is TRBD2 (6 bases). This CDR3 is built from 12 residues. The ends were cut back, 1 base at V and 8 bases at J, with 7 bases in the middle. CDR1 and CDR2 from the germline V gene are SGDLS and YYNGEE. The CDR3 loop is CASSVLADEQFF. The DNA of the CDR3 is TGTGCCAGCAGCGTATTAGCGGATGAGCAGTTCTTC.

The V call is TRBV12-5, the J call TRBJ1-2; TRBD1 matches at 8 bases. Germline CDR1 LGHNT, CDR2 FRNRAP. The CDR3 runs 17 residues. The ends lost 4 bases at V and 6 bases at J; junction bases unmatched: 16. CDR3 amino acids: CASGSDRGLVYQDGYTF. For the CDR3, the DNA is TGTGCTAGTGGTTCTGACAGGGGCTTGGTATACCAGGATGGCTACACCTTC.

For the CDR3, the DNA is TGTGCCAGCAGTTTCGCCGGGACAGCAGACTACGAGCAGTACTTC. It encodes CASSFAGTADYEQYF. The rearrangement uses TRBV6-5 and TRBJ2-7; 7 bases align to TRBD1. The length of the CDR3 is 15 residues. Germline V CDR1 and CDR2: MNHEY, SVGAGI. Losses at the gene ends were 4 bases for V and 3 bases for J; bases not matched to a gene: 9.

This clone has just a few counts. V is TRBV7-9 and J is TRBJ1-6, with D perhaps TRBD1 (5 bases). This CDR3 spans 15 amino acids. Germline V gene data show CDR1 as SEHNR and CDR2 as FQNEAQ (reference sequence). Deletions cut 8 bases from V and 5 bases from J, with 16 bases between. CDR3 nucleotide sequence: TGTGCCAGCGGGTTAGGGCAGGGAAATAATTCACCCCTCCACTTT. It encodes CASGLGQGNNSPLHF.

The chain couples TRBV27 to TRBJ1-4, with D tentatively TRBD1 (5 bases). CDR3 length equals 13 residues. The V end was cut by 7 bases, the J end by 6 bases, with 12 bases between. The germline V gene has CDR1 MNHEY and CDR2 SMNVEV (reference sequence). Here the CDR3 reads CASNGGDHEKLFF. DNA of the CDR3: TGTGCCAGCAACGGGGGGGATCATGAAAAACTGTTTTTT.

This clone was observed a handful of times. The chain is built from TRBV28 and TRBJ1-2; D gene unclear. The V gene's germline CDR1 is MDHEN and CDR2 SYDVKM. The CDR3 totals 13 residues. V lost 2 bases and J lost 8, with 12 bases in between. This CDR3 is CASSLTRAEGYTF. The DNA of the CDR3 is TGTGCCAGCAGTTTAACGAGGGCTGAGGGCTACACCTTC.

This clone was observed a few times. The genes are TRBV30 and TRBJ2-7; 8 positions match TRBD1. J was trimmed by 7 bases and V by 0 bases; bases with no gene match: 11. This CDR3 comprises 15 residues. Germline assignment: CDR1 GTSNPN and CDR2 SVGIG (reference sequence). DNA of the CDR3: TGTGCCTGGAGTGTACTCGGACAGGGACGGGGGGAGCAGTACTTC. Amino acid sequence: CAWSVLGQGRGEQYF.

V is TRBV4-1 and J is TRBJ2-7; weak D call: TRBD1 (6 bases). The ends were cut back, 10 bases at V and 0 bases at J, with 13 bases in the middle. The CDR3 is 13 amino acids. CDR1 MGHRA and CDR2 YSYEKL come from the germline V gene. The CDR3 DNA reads TGCGCCACTTGGACAGAGAGCTCCTACGAGCAGTACTTC. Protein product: CATWTESSYEQYF.

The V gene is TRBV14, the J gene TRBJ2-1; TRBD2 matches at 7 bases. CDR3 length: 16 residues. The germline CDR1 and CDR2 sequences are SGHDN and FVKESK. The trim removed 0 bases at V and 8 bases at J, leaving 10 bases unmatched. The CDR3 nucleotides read TGTGCCAGCAGCCAAGACTGGGCGGGAGTAGACGATGAGCAGTTCTTC. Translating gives CASSQDWAGVDDEQFF.

The CDR3 spells CASSGPGLSNTEAFF. In DNA form, the CDR3 reads TGTGCCAGCAGCGGACCGGGACTGTCGAACACTGAAGCTTTCTTT. The V and J genes are TRBV13 and TRBJ1-1, with a tentative D call TRBD1 (5 bases). CDR1 is PRHDT, CDR2 FYEKMQ, per germline (reference sequence). V gave up 5 bases and J gave up 1 base, with 14 bases separating them. This CDR3 contains 15 residues. The entire variable domain, with the rest obtained from reference TRBV13 and TRBJ1-1, is as follows: AAGVIQSPRHLIKEKRETATLKCYPIPRHDTVYWYQQGPGQDPQFLISFYEKMQSDKGSIPDRFSAQQFSDYHSELNMSSLELGDSALYFCASSGPGLSNTEAFFGQGTRLTVV.

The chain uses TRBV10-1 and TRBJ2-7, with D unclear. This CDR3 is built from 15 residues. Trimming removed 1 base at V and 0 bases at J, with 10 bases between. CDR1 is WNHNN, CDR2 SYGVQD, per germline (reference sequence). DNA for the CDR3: TGCGCCAGCAGTGAGTTTCCCATGAGCTCCTACGAGCAGTACTTC. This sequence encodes CASSEFPMSSYEQYF.